What follows is one T cell receptor beta chain and its context. As handled by the study authors: Researchers report that nucleated cell counts were estimated from reference gene primer amplification. Generated by immunoSEQ multiplex PCR, the TCRdb table keeps only in-frame clones and is missing some. V, J and clone size reflect that table, while D and trimming were determined from the DNA. The table lists 100,000 to 150,000 clones, around nine tenths of them singletons. This sample is drawn from a study of blood T cell repertoires in COVID-19. In the study overall: The cDNA or gDNA used as material had been derived from T cells, B-cell-depleted T cells, or PBMCs.

The V gene's germline CDR1 is MDHEN and CDR2 SYDVKM. V was pared by 10 bases and J by 5 bases, with 14 bases between. The CDR3 is made up of 12 amino acids. The sequencing sample was made of peripheral blood. The TCR was taken from a man aged 55-75 years with COVID-19, enrolled during active disease. The chain couples TRBV28 to TRBJ1-2; D is undetermined. As DNA, the CDR3 is TGTGCCACCCGTACGTCGGGGTATGGCTACACCTTC. It translates to CATRTSGYGYTF.